This T cell receptor beta chain was identified during a study of T-cell reconstitution after alpha-beta-depleted transplantation in children. Study findings and constraints: Newly produced T cells mostly provided counts and TCRbeta diversity after one year, as hyperexpanded clones declined. From surviving recipient T cells and thymic progenitors came the high day-60 TCRbeta diversity observed in some patients. Expanded graft clones numbering several hundred reportedly gave rise to alpha-beta T cells about two months after transplant.

Germline CDR1 and CDR2: SGHTA and FQGNSA. Trimming removed 5 bases from V and 5 bases from J, with 16 bases in between. This CDR3 contains 14 residues. This clonotype showed up just a few times. Its antigen is currently unknown. A library of TCRbeta sequences, prepared with unique molecular identifiers, was generated. From the PCR reads, TCRdb called clonotypes with MiXCR, one entry per CDR3 protein. The repertoire has about 980,000 distinct CDR3 sequences, roughly 29% of them found once; the top ten carry roughly 27%. The rearrangement uses TRBV7-2 and TRBJ2-7; a weak D match, TRBD1 (6 bases). Source: PBMCs, mostly from graft donor cells, taken 360 days after TCRalphabeta/CD19-depleted stem cell transplant. This TCR was sampled from a boy younger than two who had a stem cell transplant for SCID, so the T cells may come from the graft donor. CDR3 bases: TGTGCCAGCAGCAGCGACAGGTTGGGGGACGAGCAGTACTTC. It yields the protein CASSSDRLGDEQYF. The entire variable domain, with the rest obtained from reference TRBV7-2 and TRBJ2-7, is as follows: GAGVSQSPSNKVTEKGKDVELRCDPISGHTALYWYRQSLGQGLEFLIYFQGNSAPDKSGLPSDRFSAERTGGSVSTLTIQRTQQEDSAVYLCASSSDRLGDEQYFGPGTRLTVT.